A single sample is the source of the 20 T cell receptor beta chains below, sequenced in a study of cytomegalovirus exposure and HLA in healthy donors. In the PCR, 60 Vbeta and 13 Jbeta primers were used. The assay was immunoSEQ multiplex PCR, and TCRdb's table has in-frame clones only and misses some. Of 130,000 to 150,000 clones in the sample, 73% were seen once. The sample consisted of PBMCs. These receptors were collected from a woman between 18 and 29 years old in good health and CMV-seronegative.

This clone has a single count. The rearrangement links TRBV18 to TRBJ2-2; TRBD2 aligns across 7 bases. The CDR3 contains 13 residues. J gave up 0 bases and V 10 bases, and 2 bases lay outside the gene matches. In germline, CDR1 is KGHSH, CDR2 LQKENI. CDR3 nucleotide sequence: TGTGCCACCGGGACTACGAACACCGGGGAGCTGTTTTTT. This codes for CATGTTNTGELFF.

The CDR3 protein is CASSQGFTADTEAFF. The CDR3 DNA is TGTGCCAGCAGCCAGGGGTTTACAGCTGACACTGAAGCTTTCTTT. The J gene is TRBJ1-1, the V gene TRBV5-5; D might be TRBD1 (6 bases). Trimming shortened V by 4 bases and J by 3 bases, and 16 bases separated the two germline ends. CDR1 and CDR2 from the germline V gene are SGHKS and YYEKEE (reference sequence). This CDR3 is built from 15 residues.

V gene TRBV7-9 combines with J gene TRBJ2-1; 9 nucleotides agree with TRBD2. This CDR3 contains 15 residues. Germline values: CDR1 SEHNR, CDR2 FQNEAQ (reference sequence). V lost 3 bases to trimming and J lost 8 bases; unmatched junction nucleotides: 8. The CDR3 here is CASSFLAGGQDEQFF. The CDR3 region has the DNA TGTGCCAGCAGCTTCTTGGCGGGAGGGCAGGATGAGCAGTTCTTC. The variable domain in full, with the rest retrieved from reference TRBV7-9 and TRBJ2-1, is DTGVSQNPRHKITKRGQNVTFRCDPISEHNRLYWYRQTLGQGPEFLTYFQNEAQLEKSRLLSDRFSAERPKGSFSTLEIQRTEQGDSAMYLCASSFLAGGQDEQFFGPGTRLTVL.

This chain uses TRBV2 with TRBJ2-1; 7 bases align to TRBD2. The CDR3 runs to 15 residues. The germline gives CDR1 SNHLY, CDR2 FYNNEI. With 4 bases clipped from V and 6 bases from J, the junction kept 9 bases outside the gene matches. DNA of the CDR3: TGTGCCAGCAGTGCCGAGCGGGGCGGGGTCAATGAGCAGTTCTTC. This gives the protein CASSAERGGVNEQFF. The full variable domain, its missing parts supplied by reference TRBV2 and TRBJ2-1, is EPEVTQTPSHQVTQMGQEVILRCVPISNHLYFYWYRQILGQKVEFLVSFYNNEISEKSEIFDDQFSVERPDGSNFTLKIRSTKLEDSAMYFCASSAERGGVNEQFFGPGTRLTVL.

This clone was counted once. The chain uses TRBV12-5 and TRBJ1-1; 7 positions match TRBD1. CDR1 LGHNT and CDR2 FRNRAP come from the germline V gene. V lost 4 bases, J lost 4 bases, and 12 bases stayed unmatched. The CDR3 is made up of 16 amino acids. This CDR3 reads CASGSRGGLRATEAFF. CDR3 sequence (DNA): TGTGCTAGTGGTTCTCGAGGGGGCCTGCGTGCCACTGAAGCTTTCTTT. Full variable domain (missing parts from reference TRBV12-5 and TRBJ1-1): DARVTQTPRHKVTEMGQEVTMRCQPILGHNTVFWYRQTMMQGLELLAYFRNRAPLDDSGMPKDRFSAEMPDATLATLKIQPSEPRDSAVYFCASGSRGGLRATEAFFGQGTRLTVV.

The rearrangement links TRBV7-9 to TRBJ2-5; TRBD1 aligns across 8 bases. Germline V CDR1 and CDR2: SEHNR, FQNEAQ (reference sequence). V trimming: 5 bases; J trimming: 3 bases; junction bases outside the gene matches: 2. CDR3 length equals 13 residues. The DNA of the CDR3 is TGTGCCAGCAGCGGACAGGGCGAAGAGACCCAGTACTTC. Residues: CASSGQGEETQYF. Variable domain in full (rest from reference TRBV7-9 and TRBJ2-5): DTGVSQNPRHKITKRGQNVTFRCDPISEHNRLYWYRQTLGQGPEFLTYFQNEAQLEKSRLLSDRFSAERPKGSFSTLEIQRTEQGDSAMYLCASSGQGEETQYFGPGTRLLVL.

V usage is TRBV7-8 and J usage is TRBJ1-2, with no clear D. The CDR3 sequence is 16 residues long. V shed 5 bases and J shed 0 bases, with 16 bases lying between them. Germline-derived CDR1 and CDR2 are SGHVS and FQNEAQ. The CDR3 nucleotides are TGTGCCAGCAGCCGTGGGAGGACGGAAGCTAACTATGGCTACACCTTC. Protein product: CASSRGRTEANYGYTF.

The V call is TRBV28, the J call TRBJ1-1; 7 bases agree with TRBD1. The germline CDR1 and CDR2 sequences are MDHEN and SYDVKM. The CDR3 sequence is 16 residues long. Losses at the gene ends were 8 bases for V and 3 bases for J; bases not matched to a gene: 15. The CDR3 DNA follows: TGTGCCAGCGGGCAGGGGGTGGGGGTCTTCGACACTGAAGCTTTCTTT. Its translation is CASGQGVGVFDTEAFF.

The rearrangement joins TRBV11-1 to TRBJ1-1, with 8 bases identical to TRBD1. Trimming at V came to 1 base and at J to 2 bases, leaving 9 bases not matched to a gene. CDR1 is SGHAT, CDR2 FQDESV, per germline (reference sequence). The CDR3 is made up of 17 amino acids. CDR3 residues: CASSLGPPGTGNTEAFF. The CDR3 coding sequence is TGTGCCAGCAGCTTAGGCCCACCCGGGACAGGCAACACTGAAGCTTTCTTT.

The chain employs TRBV7-2 and TRBJ1-4, with D possibly TRBD1 on 5 matching bases. From germline, CDR1 is SGHTA and CDR2 FQGNSA. This CDR3 comprises 15 residues. Trimming shortened V by 5 bases and J by 7 bases, and 17 bases separated the two germline ends. CDR3 sequence (DNA): TGTGCCAGCAGCCCCAGCCGGGGGGTTGGTGAAAAACTGTTTTTT. Its protein product is CASSPSRGVGEKLFF.

The chain links TRBV4-1 to TRBJ2-1; 13 nucleotides match TRBD2. The CDR3 is 20 amino acids. Germline V gives CDR1 MGHRA, CDR2 YSYEKL. V was pared by 0 bases and J by 2 bases, with 10 bases of the junction left unmatched. In DNA, the CDR3 is TGCGCCAGCAGCCAAGAAGGGACTAGCGGGATCGTGCTCCCCTACAATGAGCAGTTCTTC. This encodes CASSQEGTSGIVLPYNEQFF.

V and J are TRBV2 and TRBJ1-1; the D is unclear. The germline V and J ends were trimmed by 7 bases and 4 bases, with 13 bases remaining between them. The CDR3 loop spans 13 amino acids. Germline V gene data show CDR1 as SNHLY and CDR2 as FYNNEI. CDR3 sequence (DNA): TGTGCCAGCAAAGAACCCGGGGTCACTGAAGCTTTCTTT. It is translated as CASKEPGVTEAFF.

The V call is TRBV7-9, the J call TRBJ2-2; weak D call: TRBD2 (6 bases). Germline V CDR1 and CDR2: SEHNR, FQNEAQ (reference sequence). This CDR3 has 16 residues. V was pared by 5 bases and J by 5 bases, with 18 bases between. The CDR3 DNA sequence: TGTGCCAGCAGCCCCCGGGGGACGGGAGCAACCGGGGAGCTGTTTTTT. Translating it yields CASSPRGTGATGELFF.

This clone came up once. The V gene is TRBV9, the J gene TRBJ1-1; perhaps TRBD1 as D (5 bases). The V and J ends lost 0 bases and 0 bases respectively, with 9 bases between them. From germline, CDR1 is SGDLS and CDR2 YYNGEE. This CDR3 comprises 15 residues. CDR3 amino acids: CASSVGGGMNTEAFF. The CDR3 DNA is TGTGCCAGCAGCGTAGGGGGGGGAATGAACACTGAAGCTTTCTTT.

V usage is TRBV7-9 and J usage is TRBJ1-3; D ambiguous. V was cut by 4 bases and J by 0 bases, with 13 bases left in between. The CDR3 is 16 residues long. Per the germline V gene, CDR1 is SEHNR and CDR2 is FQNEAQ (reference sequence). CDR3 DNA: TGTGCCAGCAGCTATGTGGTTTTCAGCTCTGGAAACACCATATATTTT. Amino acids: CASSYVVFSSGNTIYF.

The chain combines TRBV6-1 with TRBJ2-7; D not resolved. Trimming removed 2 bases from V and 1 base from J, with 9 bases in between. CDR3 length: 14 residues. Germline V gene sequence: CDR1 MNHNS, CDR2 SASEGT. The DNA of the CDR3 is TGTGCCAGCAGTGAACAGATCTTATCCTACGAGCAGTACTTC. This gives the protein CASSEQILSYEQYF.

The chain is built from TRBV5-6 and TRBJ2-7, with a tentative D call TRBD2 (6 bases). Germline V CDR1 and CDR2: SGHDT, YYEEEE. The CDR3 runs to 16 residues. Trimming took off 3 bases at V and 3 bases at J, with 19 bases between the two ends. In nucleotides, the CDR3 is TGTGCCAGCAGCTGGCTAGGACTAAGCCCCTACTACGAGCAGTACGTC. This gives the protein CASSWLGLSPYYEQYV.

This clone was recorded a few times. V is TRBV23-1 and J is TRBJ2-7; D is possibly TRBD2 (6 bases). TRBV23-1 qualifies as an ORF whose function is uncertain. This CDR3 spans 16 amino acids. V was cut by 3 bases and J by 2 bases, with 17 bases left in between. CDR3 sequence: CASSQTRGTFTYEQYV. CDR3 coding DNA: TGCGCCAGCAGTCAGACTCGGGGGACGTTCACCTACGAGCAGTACGTC.

V gene TRBV20-1 combines with J gene TRBJ2-7; the D gene is possibly TRBD2 (6 bases). The germline V and J ends were trimmed by 5 bases and 4 bases, with 6 bases remaining between them. There are 10 residues in the CDR3. CDR1 and CDR2 (germline): DFQATT, SNEGSKA (reference sequence). CDR3 coding DNA: TGCAGTGCTGGGGGGTACGAGCAGTACTTC. This gives the protein CSAGGYEQYF.

The chain employs TRBV5-4 and TRBJ2-7; 8 positions agree with TRBD2. CDR3 length: 14 residues. CDR1 is SGHNT, CDR2 YYREEE, per germline (reference sequence). V lost 3 bases to trimming and J lost 4 bases; unmatched junction nucleotides: 6. CDR3 sequence: CASSSRGGRYEQYF. CDR3 DNA sequence: TGTGCCAGCAGCTCCCGGGGGGGCAGGTACGAGCAGTACTTC.